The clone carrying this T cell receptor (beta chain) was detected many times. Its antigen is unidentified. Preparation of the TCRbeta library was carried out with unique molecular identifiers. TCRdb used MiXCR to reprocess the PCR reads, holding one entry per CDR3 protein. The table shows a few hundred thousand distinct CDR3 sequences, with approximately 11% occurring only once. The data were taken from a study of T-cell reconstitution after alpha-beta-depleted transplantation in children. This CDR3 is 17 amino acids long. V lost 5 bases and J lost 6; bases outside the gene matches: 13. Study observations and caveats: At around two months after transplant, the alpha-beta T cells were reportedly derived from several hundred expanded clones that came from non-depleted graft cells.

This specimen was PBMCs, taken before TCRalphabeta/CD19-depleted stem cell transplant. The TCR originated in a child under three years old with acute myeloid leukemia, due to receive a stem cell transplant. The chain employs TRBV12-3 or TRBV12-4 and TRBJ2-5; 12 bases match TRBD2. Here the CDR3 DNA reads TGTGCCAGCAGTCCCAGCCTAGCGGGAGGGGGAGAAAAGACCCAGTACTTC. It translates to CASSPSLAGGGEKTQYF.